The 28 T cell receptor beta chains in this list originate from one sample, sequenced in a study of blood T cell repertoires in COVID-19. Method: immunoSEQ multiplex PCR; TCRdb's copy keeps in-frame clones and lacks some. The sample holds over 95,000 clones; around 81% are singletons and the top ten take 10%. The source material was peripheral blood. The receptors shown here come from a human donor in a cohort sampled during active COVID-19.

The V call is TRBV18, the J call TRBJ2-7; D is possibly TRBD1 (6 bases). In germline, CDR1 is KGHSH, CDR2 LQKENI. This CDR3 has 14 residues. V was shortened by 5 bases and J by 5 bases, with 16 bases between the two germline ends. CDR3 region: CASSTNTGNDEQYF. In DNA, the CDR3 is TGTGCCAGCTCAACAAACACAGGGAACGACGAGCAGTACTTC.

CDR3 in DNA: TGTGCCAGCAGTTATACAGGGGGCGCGGGCACTGAAGCTTTCTTT. This gives the protein CASSYTGGAGTEAFF. V is TRBV6-5 and J is TRBJ1-1; TRBD1 matches 9 bases. CDR3 length equals 15 residues. V lost 3 bases to trimming and J lost 4 bases; unmatched junction nucleotides: 6. Germline loops: CDR1 MNHEY, CDR2 SVGAGI.

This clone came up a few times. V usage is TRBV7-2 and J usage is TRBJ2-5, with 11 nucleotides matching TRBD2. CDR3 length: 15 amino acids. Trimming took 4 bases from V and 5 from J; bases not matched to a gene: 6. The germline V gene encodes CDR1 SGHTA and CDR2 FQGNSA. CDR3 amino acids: CASSSLAGGPETQYF. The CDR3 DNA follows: TGTGCCAGCAGCTCCTTAGCGGGAGGGCCTGAGACCCAGTACTTC.

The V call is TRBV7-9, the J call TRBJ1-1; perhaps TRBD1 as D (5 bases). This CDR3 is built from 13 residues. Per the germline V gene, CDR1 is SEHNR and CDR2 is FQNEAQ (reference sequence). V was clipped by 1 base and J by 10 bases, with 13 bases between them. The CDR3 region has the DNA TGTGCCAGCAGCTTAGATTGGGCAGGGATAGCTTTCTTT. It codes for CASSLDWAGIAFF.

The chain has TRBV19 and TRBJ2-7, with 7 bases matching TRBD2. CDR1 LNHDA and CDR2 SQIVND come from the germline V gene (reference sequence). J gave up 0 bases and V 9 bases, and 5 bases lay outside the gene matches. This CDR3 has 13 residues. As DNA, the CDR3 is TGTGCCAGCGGGGGGAGGAACTCCTACGAGCAGTACTTC. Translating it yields CASGGRNSYEQYF. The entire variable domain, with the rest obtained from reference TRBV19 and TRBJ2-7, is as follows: DGGITQSPKYLFRKEGQNVTLSCEQNLNHDAMYWYRQDPGQGLRLIYYSQIVNDFQKGDIAEGYSVSREKKESFPLTVTSAQKNPTAFYLCASGGRNSYEQYFGPGTRLTVT.

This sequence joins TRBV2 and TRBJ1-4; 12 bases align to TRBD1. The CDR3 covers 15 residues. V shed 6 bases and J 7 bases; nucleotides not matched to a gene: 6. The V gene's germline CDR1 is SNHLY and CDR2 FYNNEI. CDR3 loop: CASSGTGGASEKLFF. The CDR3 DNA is TGTGCCAGCAGCGGGACAGGGGGCGCGAGTGAAAAACTGTTTTTT.

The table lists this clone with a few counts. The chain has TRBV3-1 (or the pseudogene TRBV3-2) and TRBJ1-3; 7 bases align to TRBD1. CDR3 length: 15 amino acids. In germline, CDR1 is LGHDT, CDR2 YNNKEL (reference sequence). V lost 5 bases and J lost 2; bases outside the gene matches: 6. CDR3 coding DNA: TGTGCCAGCAGCGAACAGGGGTATACTGGAAACACCATATATTTT. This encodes CASSEQGYTGNTIYF.

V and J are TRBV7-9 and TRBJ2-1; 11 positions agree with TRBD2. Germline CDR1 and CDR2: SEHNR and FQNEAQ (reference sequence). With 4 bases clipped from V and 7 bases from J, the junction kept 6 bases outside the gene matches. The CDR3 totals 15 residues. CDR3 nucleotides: TGTGCCAGCAGCTCGGGGACTAGCGGACTTAATGAGCAGTTCTTC. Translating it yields CASSSGTSGLNEQFF.

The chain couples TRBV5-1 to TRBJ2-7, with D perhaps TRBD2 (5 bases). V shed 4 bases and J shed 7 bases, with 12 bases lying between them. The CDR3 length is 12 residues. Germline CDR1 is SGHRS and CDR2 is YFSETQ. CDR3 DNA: TGCGCCAGCAGCGAGGGAGATAGAGAGCAGTACTTC. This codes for CASSEGDREQYF.

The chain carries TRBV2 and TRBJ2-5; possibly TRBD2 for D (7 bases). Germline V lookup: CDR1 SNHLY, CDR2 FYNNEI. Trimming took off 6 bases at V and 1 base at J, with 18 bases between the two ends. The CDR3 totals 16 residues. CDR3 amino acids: CASRTRGGGGQETQYF. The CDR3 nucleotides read TGTGCCAGCAGAACGAGGGGGGGAGGAGGCCAAGAGACCCAGTACTTC. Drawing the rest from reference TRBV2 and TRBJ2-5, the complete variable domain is EPEVTQTPSHQVTQMGQEVILRCVPISNHLYFYWYRQILGQKVEFLVSFYNNEISEKSEIFDDQFSVERPDGSNFTLKIRSTKLEDSAMYFCASRTRGGGGQETQYFGPGTRLLVL.

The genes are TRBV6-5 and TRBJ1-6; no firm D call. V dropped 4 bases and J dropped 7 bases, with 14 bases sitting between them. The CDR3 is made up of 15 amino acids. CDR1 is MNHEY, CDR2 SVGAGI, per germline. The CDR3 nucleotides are TGTGCCAGCAGTTGGGAGGGCGGTGGCAATTCACCCCTCCACTTT. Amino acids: CASSWEGGGNSPLHF.

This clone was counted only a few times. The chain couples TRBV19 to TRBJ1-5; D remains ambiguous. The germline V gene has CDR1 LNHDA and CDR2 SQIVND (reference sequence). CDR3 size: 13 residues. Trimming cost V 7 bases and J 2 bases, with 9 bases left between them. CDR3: CASTRRGNQPQHF. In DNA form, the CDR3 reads TGTGCCAGTACCAGGAGGGGCAATCAGCCCCAGCATTTT.

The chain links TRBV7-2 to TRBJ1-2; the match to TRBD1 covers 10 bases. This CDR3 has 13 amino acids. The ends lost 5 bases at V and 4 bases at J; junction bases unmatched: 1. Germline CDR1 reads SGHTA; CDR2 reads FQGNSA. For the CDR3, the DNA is TGTGCCAGCAGCAGGACAGGGGGCTATGGCTACACCTTC. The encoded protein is CASSRTGGYGYTF.

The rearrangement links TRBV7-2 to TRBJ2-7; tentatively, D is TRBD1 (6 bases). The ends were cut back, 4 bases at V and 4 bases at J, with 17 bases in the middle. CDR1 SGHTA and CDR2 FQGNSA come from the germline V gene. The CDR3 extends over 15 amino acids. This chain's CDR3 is CASSSSRGQTYEQYF. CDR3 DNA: TGTGCCAGCAGCTCTAGCCGCGGACAGACTTACGAGCAGTACTTC.

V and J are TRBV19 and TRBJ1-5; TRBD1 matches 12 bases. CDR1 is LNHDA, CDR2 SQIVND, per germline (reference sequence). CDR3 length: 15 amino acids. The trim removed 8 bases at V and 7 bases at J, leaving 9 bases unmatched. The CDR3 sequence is CASSRGQGAGQPQHF. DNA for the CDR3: TGTGCCAGTTCGCGGGGACAGGGGGCAGGACAGCCCCAGCATTTT.

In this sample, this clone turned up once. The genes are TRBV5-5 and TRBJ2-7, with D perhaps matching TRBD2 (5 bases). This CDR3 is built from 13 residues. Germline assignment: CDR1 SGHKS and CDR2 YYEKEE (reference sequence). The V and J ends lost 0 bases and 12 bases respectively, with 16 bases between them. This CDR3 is CASSLDNGRVSYF. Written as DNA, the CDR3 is TGTGCCAGCAGCTTGGATAATGGGAGAGTGTCGTACTTC.

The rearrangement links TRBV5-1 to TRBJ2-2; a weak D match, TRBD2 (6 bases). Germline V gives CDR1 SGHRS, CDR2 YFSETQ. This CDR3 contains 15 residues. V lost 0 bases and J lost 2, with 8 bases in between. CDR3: CASSLVGGNTGELFF. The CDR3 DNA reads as TGCGCCAGCAGCTTGGTGGGAGGCAACACCGGGGAGCTGTTTTTT.

The CDR3 sequence: CASSMPDRGGGGYTF. CDR3 coding DNA: TGTGCCAGTAGTATGCCGGACAGGGGCGGGGGTGGCTACACCTTC. The V gene is TRBV19, the J gene TRBJ1-2, with 9 positions matching TRBD1. V was clipped by 3 bases and J by 7 bases; unmatched bases: 9. Germline V gene data show CDR1 as LNHDA and CDR2 as SQIVND (reference sequence). There are 15 residues in the CDR3.

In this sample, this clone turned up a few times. The CDR3 DNA sequence: TGTGCCAGCAAAGGAGCAGGGCTGAATTCACCCCTCCACTTT. Encoded protein: CASKGAGLNSPLHF. J is TRBJ1-6 and V is TRBV7-9, with D possibly matching TRBD1 (5 bases). Trimming took off 7 bases at V and 7 bases at J, with 14 bases between the two ends. The CDR3 covers 14 residues. The V gene's germline CDR1 is SEHNR and CDR2 FQNEAQ (reference sequence).

The CDR3 is CASRRQGGVTEAFF. The CDR3, as DNA: TGCGCCAGCAGACGACAGGGCGGGGTCACTGAAGCTTTCTTT. The gene calls are TRBV4-1 and TRBJ1-1, with 7 bases that match TRBD1. J gave up 4 bases and V 6 bases, and 8 bases lay outside the gene matches. The CDR3 spans 14 residues. Per the germline V gene, CDR1 is MGHRA and CDR2 is YSYEKL.

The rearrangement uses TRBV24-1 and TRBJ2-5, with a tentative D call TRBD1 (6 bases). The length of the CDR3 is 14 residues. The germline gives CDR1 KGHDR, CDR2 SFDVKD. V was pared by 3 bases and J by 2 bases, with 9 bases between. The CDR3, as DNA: TGTGCCACCAGTGATCCGGGACAACAAGAGACCCAGTACTTC. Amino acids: CATSDPGQQETQYF.

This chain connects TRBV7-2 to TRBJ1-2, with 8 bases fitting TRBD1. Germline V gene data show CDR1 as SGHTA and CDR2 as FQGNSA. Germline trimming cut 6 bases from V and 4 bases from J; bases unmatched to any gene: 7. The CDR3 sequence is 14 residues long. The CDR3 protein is CASRSGQGLYGYTF. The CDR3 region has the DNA TGTGCCAGCAGATCAGGACAGGGCCTCTATGGCTACACCTTC. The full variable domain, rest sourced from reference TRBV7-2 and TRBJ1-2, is GAGVSQSPSNKVTEKGKDVELRCDPISGHTALYWYRQSLGQGLEFLIYFQGNSAPDKSGLPSDRFSAERTGGSVSTLTIQRTQQEDSAVYLCASRSGQGLYGYTFGSGTRLTVV.

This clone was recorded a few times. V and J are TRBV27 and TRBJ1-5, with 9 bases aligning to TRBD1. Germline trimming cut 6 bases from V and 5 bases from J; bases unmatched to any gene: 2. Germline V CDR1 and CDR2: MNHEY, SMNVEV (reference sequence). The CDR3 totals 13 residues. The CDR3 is CASSDRGYQPQHF. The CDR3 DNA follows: TGTGCCAGCAGCGACAGGGGGTATCAGCCCCAGCATTTT.

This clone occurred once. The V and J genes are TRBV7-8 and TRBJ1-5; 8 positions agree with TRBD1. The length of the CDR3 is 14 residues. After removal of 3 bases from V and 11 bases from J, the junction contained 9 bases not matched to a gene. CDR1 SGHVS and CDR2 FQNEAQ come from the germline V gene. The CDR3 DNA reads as TGTGCCAGCAGCTTCGGGCAGGGGGCCCTCTCCCAGCATTTT. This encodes CASSFGQGALSQHF.

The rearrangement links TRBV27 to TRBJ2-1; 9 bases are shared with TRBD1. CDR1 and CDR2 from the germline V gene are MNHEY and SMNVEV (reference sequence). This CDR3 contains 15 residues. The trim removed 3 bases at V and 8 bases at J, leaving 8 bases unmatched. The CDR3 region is CASSFPTGGRDEQFF. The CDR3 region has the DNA TGTGCCAGCAGTTTTCCGACAGGGGGTAGGGATGAGCAGTTCTTC.

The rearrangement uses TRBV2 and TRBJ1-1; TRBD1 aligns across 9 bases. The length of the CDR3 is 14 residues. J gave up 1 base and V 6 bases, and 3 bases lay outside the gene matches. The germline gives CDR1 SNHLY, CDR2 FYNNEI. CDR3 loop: CASRVGQGNTEAFF. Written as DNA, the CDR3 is TGTGCCAGCAGAGTGGGACAGGGGAACACTGAAGCTTTCTTT.

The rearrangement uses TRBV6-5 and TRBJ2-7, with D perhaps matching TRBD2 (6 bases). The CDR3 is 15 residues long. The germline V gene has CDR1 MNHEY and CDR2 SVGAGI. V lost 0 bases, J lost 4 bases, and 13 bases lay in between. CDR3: CASSYSRLASYEQYF. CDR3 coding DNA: TGTGCCAGCAGTTACTCGAGGCTAGCGAGTTACGAGCAGTACTTC.

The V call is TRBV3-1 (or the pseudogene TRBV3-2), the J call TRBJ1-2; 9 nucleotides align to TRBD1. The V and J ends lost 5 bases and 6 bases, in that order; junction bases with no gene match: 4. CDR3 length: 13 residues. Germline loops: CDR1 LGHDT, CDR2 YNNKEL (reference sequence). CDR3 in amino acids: CASSNRGRDGYTF. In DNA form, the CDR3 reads TGTGCCAGCAGCAACAGGGGGCGAGATGGCTACACCTTC.